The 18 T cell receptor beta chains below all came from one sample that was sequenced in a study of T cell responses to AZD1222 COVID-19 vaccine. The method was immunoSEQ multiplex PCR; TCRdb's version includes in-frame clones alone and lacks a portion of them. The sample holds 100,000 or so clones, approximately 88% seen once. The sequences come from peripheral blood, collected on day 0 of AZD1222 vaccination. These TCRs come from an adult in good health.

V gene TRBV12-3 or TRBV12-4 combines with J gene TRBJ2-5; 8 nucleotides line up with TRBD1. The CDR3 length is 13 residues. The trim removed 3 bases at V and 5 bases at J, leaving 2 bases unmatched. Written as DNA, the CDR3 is TGTGCCAGCAGTTTCACAGGGGGGGAGACCCAGTACTTC. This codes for CASSFTGGETQYF.

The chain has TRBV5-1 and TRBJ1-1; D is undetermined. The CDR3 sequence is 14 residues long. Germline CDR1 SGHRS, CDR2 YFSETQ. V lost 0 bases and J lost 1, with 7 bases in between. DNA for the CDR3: TGCGCCAGCAGCTTGGGTCCCTCGAACACTGAAGCTTTCTTT. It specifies CASSLGPSNTEAFF. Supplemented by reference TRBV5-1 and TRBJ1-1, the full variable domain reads KAGVTQTPRYLIKTRGQQVTLSCSPISGHRSVSWYQQTPGQGLQFLFEYFSETQRNKGNFPGRFSGRQFSNSRSEMNVSTLELGDSALYLCASSLGPSNTEAFFGQGTRLTVV.

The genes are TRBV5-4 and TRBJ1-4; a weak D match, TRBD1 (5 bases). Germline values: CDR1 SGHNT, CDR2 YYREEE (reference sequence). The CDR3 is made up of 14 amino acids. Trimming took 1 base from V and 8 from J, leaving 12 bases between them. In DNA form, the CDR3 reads TGTGCCAGCAGCTTGCAGGGATTGGGGGAAAAACTGTTTTTT. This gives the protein CASSLQGLGEKLFF.

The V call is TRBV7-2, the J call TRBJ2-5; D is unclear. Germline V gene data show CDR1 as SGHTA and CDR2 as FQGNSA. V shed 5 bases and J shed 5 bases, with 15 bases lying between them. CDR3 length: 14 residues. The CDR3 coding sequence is TGTGCCAGCAGCCACCGCCCTGGGTCGGAGACCCAGTACTTC. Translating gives CASSHRPGSETQYF. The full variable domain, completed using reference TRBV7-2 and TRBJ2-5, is GAGVSQSPSNKVTEKGKDVELRCDPISGHTALYWYRQSLGQGLEFLIYFQGNSAPDKSGLPSDRFSAERTGGSVSTLTIQRTQQEDSAVYLCASSHRPGSETQYFGPGTRLLVL.

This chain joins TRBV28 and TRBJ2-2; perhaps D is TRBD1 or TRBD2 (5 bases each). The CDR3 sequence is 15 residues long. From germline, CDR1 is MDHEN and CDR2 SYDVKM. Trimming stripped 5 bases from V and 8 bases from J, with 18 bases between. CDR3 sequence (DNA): TGTGCCAGCAGTCTCGGGACCCTCGAAGGGGGGGAGCTGTTTTTT. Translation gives CASSLGTLEGGELFF.

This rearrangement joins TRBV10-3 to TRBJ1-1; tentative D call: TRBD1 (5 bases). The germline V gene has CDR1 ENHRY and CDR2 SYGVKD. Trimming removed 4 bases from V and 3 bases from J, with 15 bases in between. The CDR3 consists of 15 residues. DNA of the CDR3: TGTGCCATCAGTGCCCGGGACCTTGGGGACACTGAAGCTTTCTTT. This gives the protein CAISARDLGDTEAFF.

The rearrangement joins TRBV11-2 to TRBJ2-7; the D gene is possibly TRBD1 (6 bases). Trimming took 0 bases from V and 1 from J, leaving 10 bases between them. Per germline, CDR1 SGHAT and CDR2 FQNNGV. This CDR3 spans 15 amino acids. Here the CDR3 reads CASSLDLDRSYEQYF. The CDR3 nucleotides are TGTGCCAGCAGCTTAGATCTCGACAGGTCCTACGAGCAGTACTTC.

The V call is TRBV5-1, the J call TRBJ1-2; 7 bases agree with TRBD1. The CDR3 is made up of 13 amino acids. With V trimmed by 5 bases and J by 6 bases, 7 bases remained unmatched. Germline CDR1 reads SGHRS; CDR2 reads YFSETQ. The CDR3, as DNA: TGCGCCAGCAGTACGAGACAGGGCGATGGCTACACCTTC. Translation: CASSTRQGDGYTF.

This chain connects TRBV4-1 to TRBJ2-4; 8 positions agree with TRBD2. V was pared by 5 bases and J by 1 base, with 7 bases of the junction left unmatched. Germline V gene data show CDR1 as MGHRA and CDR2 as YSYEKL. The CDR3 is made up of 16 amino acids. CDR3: CASSNRAGVAKNIQYF. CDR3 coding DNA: TGCGCCAGCAGCAACCGAGCGGGAGTGGCCAAAAACATTCAGTACTTC.

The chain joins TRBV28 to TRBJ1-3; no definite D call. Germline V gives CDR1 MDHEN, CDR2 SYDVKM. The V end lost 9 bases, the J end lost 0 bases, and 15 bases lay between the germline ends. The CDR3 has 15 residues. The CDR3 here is CASSLTPASGNTIYF. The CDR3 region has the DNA TGTGCCAGTTCCCTTACGCCGGCCTCTGGAAACACCATATATTTT.

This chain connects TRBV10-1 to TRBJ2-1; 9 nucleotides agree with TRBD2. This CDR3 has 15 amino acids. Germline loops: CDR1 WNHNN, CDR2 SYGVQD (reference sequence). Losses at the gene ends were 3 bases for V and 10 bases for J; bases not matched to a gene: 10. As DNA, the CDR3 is TGCGCCAGCAGTGACATAGCGGGAGAAGTCGCCGAGCAGTTCTTC. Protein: CASSDIAGEVAEQFF.

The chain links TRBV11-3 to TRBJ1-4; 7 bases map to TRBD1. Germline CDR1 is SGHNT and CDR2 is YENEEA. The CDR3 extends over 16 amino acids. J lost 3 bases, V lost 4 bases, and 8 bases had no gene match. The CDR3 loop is CASSWSEGASNEKLFF. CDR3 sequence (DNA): TGTGCCAGCAGCTGGAGTGAGGGGGCGTCTAATGAAAAACTGTTTTTT.

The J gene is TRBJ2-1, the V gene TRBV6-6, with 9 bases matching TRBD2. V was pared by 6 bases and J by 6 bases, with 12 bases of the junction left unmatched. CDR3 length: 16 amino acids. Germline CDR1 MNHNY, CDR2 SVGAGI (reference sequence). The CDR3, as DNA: TGTGCCAGCAGCCCGGGATATGGTAGCGGGGGCAATGAGCAGTTCTTC. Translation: CASSPGYGSGGNEQFF.

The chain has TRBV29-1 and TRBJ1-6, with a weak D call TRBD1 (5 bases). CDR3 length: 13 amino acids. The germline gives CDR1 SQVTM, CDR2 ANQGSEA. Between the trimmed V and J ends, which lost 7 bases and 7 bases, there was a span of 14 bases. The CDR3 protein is CSARARENSPLHF. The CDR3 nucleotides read TGCAGCGCTAGGGCCAGGGAGAATTCACCCCTCCACTTT.

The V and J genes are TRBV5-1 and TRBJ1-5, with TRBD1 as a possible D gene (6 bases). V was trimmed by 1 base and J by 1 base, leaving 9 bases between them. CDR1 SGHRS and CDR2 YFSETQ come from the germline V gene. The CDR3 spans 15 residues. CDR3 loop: CASSLQGTSNQPQHF. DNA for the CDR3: TGCGCCAGCAGCTTGCAGGGGACAAGCAATCAGCCCCAGCATTTT.

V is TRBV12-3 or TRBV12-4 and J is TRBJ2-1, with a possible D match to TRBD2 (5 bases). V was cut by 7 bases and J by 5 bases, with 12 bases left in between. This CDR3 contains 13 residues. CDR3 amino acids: CASTHPGNNEQFF. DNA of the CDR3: TGTGCCAGCACCCACCCGGGGAACAATGAGCAGTTCTTC.

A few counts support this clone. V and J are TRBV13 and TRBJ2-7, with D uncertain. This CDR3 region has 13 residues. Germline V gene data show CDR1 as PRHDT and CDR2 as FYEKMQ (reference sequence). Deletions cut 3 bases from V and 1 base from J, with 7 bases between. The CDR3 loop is CASSFSTSYEQYF. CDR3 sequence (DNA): TGTGCCAGCAGCTTCTCCACTTCCTACGAGCAGTACTTC.

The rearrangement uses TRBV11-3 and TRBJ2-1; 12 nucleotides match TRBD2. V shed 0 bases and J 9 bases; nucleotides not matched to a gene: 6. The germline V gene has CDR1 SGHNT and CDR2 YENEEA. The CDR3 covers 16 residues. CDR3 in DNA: TGTGCCAGCAGCTTAGATACTAGCGGGGGGTTCGGTGAGCAGTTCTTC. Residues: CASSLDTSGGFGEQFF.